This TCR beta chain emerged from a study of cytomegalovirus exposure and HLA in healthy donors. Study-level information: In a later analysis, the 130 or so validation repertoires were reported to have used the same platform as the 600 to 800 first-cohort repertoires. Study-level points and caveats: It was confirmed in vitro that a few of the CMV-associated chains were specific for CMV antigens. Rare TCR sequences dominated, though some public TCRs recurred in many donors.

This clone has just one count. Its antigen is undetermined. TCRdb's table, derived via immunoSEQ multiplex PCR, lists solely in-frame clones and lacks some. This sample yields approximately 65,000 clones, of which about 90% are seen a single time; about 3% belongs to the top ten. The V and J ends lost 2 bases and 7 bases respectively, with 10 bases between them. Germline values: CDR1 SGHRS, CDR2 YFSETQ. CDR3 length: 13 amino acids. This chain links TRBV5-1 with TRBJ2-1, with no clear D. Source material: PBMCs. This clonotype was obtained from a man aged 18 to 29 in good health and CMV-seronegative. The chain's CDR3 is CASSLAGVNEQFF. As DNA, the CDR3 is TGCGCCAGCAGCTTAGCCGGTGTGAATGAGCAGTTCTTC.